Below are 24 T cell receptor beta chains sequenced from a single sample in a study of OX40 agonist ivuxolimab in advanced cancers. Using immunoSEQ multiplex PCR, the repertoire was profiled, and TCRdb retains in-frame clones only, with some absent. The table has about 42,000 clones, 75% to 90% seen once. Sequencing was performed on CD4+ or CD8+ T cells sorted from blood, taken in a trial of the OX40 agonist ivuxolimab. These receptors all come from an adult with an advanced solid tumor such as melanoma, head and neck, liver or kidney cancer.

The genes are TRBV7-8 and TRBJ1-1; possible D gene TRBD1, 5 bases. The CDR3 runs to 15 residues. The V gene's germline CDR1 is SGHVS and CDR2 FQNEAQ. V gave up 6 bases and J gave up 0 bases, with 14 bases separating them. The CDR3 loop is CASSNMGRMNTEAFF. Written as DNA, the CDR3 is TGTGCCAGCAGTAATATGGGACGGATGAACACTGAAGCTTTCTTT.

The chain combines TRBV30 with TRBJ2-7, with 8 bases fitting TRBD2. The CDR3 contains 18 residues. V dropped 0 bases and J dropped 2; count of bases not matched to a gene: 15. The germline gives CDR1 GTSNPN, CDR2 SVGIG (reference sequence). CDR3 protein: CAWSVYVLREAATYEQYF. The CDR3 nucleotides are TGTGCCTGGAGTGTTTATGTTCTGCGGGAGGCCGCCACCTACGAGCAGTACTTC.

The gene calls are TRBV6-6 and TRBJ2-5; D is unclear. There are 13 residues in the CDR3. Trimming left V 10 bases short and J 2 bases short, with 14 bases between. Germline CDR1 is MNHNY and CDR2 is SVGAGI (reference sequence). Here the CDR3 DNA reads TGTGCCACCTCTTTTGGGTCACAAGAGACCCAGTACTTC. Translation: CATSFGSQETQYF.

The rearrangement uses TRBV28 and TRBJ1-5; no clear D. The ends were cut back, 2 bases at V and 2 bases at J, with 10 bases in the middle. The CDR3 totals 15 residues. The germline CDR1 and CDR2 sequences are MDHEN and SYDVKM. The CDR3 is CASSLVGSGNQPQHF. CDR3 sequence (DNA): TGTGCCAGCAGTTTAGTCGGCAGTGGCAATCAGCCCCAGCATTTT.

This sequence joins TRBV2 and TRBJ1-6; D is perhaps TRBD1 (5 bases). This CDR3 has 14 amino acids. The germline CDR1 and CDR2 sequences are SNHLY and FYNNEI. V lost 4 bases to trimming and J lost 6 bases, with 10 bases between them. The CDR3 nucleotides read TGTGCCAGCAGTGCGAGCAGGGCTAATTCACCCCTCCACTTT. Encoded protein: CASSASRANSPLHF.

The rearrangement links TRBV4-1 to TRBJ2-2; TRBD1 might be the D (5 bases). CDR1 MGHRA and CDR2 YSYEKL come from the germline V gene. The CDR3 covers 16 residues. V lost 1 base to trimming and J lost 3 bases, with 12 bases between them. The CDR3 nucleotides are TGCGCCAGCAGCCAAGCCACTTCAGGGTACACCGGGGAGCTGTTTTTT. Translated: CASSQATSGYTGELFF.

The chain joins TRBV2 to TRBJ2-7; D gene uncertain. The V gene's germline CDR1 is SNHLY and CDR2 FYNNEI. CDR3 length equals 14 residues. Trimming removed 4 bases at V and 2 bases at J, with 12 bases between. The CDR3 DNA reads TGTGCCAGCAGTGGGATAGGGATAGCCTACGAGCAGTACGTC. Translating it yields CASSGIGIAYEQYV.

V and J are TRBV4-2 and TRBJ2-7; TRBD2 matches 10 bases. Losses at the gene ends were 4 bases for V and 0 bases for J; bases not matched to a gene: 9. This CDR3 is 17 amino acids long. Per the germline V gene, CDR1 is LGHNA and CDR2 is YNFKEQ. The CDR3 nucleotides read TGTGCCAGCAGCCCCGGACTAGCGGATCCTAGCTCCTACGAGCAGTACTTC. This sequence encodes CASSPGLADPSSYEQYF.

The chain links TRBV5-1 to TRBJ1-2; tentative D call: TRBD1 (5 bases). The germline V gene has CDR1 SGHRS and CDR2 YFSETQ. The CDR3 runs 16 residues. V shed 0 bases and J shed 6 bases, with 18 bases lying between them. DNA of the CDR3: TGCGCCAGCAGCTTGGGTCCAACAGGTCGGGAAAATGGCTACACCTTC. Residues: CASSLGPTGRENGYTF.

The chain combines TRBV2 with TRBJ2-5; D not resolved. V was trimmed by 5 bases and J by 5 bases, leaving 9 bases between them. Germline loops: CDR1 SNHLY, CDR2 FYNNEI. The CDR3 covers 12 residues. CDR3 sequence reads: CASSISRETQYF. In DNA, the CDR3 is TGTGCCAGCAGTATTAGTCGTGAGACCCAGTACTTC.

CDR3 in amino acids: CASSLLDGRGQYF. As DNA, the CDR3 is TGTGCCAGCAGCTTATTGGACGGGCGCGGGCAGTACTTC. The chain is built from TRBV6-6 and TRBJ2-5; the D gene is possibly TRBD2 (5 bases). V was cut by 6 bases and J by 11 bases, with 19 bases left in between. This CDR3 is 13 amino acids long. Germline V CDR1 and CDR2: MNHNY, SVGAGI (reference sequence).

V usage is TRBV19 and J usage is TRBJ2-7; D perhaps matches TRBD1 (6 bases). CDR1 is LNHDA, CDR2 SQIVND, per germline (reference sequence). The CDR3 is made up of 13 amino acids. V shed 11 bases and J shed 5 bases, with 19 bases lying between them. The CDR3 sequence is CASSPQGGDEQYF. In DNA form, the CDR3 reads TGTGCCTCAAGCCCACAGGGTGGTGACGAGCAGTACTTC.

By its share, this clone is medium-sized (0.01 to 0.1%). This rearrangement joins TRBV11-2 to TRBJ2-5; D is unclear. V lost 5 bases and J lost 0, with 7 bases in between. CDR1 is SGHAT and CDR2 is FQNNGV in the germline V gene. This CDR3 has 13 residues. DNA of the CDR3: TGTGCCAGCAGCATTAGCCACCAAGAGACCCAGTACTTC. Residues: CASSISHQETQYF.

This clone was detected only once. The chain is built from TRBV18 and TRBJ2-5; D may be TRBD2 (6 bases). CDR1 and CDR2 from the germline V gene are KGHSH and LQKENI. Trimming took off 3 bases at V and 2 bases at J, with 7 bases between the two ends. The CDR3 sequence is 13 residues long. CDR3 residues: CASSPGTQETQYF. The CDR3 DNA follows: TGTGCCAGCTCACCTGGGACTCAAGAGACCCAGTACTTC.

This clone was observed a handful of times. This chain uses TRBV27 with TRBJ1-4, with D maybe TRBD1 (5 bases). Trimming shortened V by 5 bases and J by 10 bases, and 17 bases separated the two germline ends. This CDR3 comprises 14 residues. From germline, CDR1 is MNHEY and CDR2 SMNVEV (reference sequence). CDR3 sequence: CASSPGAQVGKLFF. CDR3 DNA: TGTGCCAGCAGTCCCGGGGCTCAGGTCGGAAAACTGTTTTTT.

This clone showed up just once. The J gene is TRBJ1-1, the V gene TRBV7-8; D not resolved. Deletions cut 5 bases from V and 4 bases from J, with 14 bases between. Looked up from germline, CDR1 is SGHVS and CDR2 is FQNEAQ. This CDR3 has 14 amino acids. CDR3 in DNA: TGTGCCAGCAGCCCCCACTTAGAGGGCACTGAAGCTTTCTTT. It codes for CASSPHLEGTEAFF.

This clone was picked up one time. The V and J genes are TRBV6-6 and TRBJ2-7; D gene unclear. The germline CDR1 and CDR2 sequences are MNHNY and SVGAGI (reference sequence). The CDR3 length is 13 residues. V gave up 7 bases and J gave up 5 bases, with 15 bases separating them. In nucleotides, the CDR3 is TGTGCCAGCAACCCCGTCACTGGGGACGAGCAGTACTTC. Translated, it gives CASNPVTGDEQYF.

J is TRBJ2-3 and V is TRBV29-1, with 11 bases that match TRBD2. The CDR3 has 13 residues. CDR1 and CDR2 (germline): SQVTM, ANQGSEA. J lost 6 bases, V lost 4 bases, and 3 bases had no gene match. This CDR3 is CSVASGRRDTQYF. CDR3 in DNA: TGCAGCGTTGCTAGCGGGAGGCGGGATACGCAGTATTTT.

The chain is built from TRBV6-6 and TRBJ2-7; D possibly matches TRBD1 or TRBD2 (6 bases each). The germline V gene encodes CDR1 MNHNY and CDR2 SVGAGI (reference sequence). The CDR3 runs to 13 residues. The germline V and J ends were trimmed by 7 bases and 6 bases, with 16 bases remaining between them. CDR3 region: CASTAGGPAEQYF. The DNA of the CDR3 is TGTGCCAGCACCGCCGGGGGCCCCGCCGAGCAGTACTTC.

The CDR3 DNA reads as TGTGCCAGCAGGACCCGGGGAATATCCTACGAGCAGTACTTC. It is translated as CASRTRGISYEQYF. The rearrangement joins TRBV6-5 to TRBJ2-7, with D possibly matching TRBD2 (5 bases). Trimming cost V 6 bases and J 1 base, with 13 bases left between them. The CDR3 is 14 residues long. CDR1 is MNHEY and CDR2 is SVGAGI in the germline V gene.

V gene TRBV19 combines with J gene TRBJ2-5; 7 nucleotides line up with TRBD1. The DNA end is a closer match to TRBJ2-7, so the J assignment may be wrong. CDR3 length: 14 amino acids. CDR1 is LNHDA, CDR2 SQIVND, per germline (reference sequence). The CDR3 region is CASSANPTGYEQYF. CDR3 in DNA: TGTGCCAGTAGTGCCAACCCGACAGGGTACGAGCAGTACTTC.

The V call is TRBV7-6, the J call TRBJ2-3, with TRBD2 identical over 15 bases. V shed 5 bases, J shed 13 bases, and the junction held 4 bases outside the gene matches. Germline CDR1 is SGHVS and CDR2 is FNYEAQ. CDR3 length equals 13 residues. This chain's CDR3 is CASSPWTSGREYF. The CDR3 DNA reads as TGTGCCAGCAGCCCCTGGACTAGCGGGAGGGAGTATTTT.

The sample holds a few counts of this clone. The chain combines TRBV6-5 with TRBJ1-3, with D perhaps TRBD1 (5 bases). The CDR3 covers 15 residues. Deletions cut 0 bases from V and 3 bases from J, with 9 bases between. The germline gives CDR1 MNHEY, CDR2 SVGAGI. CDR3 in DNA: TGTGCCAGCAGTTACTCTGAAGGGGTTGGAAACACCATATATTTT. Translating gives CASSYSEGVGNTIYF.

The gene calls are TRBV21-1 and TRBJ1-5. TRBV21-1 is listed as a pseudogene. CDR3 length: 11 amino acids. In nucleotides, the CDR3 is TGTGCCAGCAGCAACAATCAGCCCCAGCATTTT. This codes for CASSNNQPQHF.